This TCR beta chain is from a study of T cell repertoires in cytomegalovirus infection. Study at large: From public TCR beta signatures came an indication of both CMV infection and matching HLA type. General study findings and limits: Totalled public TCR beta family frequency picked out people who carried CMV plus the relevant HLA. Predominance within the ex vivo response was attributable to HLA-C-restricted CMV-specific TCR beta clonotypes.

A single record per CDR3 protein comes from TCRdb applying MiXCR to the reads. The table includes around 250,000 distinct CDR3 sequences, 15% to 20% detected once. This CDR3 has 13 residues. Germline V gene sequence: CDR1 SGHVS, CDR2 FNYEAQ. Trimming removed 5 bases from V and 9 bases from J; junction bases left unmatched: 6. As concerns this clonotype: Its specificity is not known.

The chain is built from TRBV7-6 and TRBJ2-1; TRBD1 aligns across 8 bases. This receptor was taken from a human donor in good health (CMV status not recorded). Some clones in this sample may be carry-over from other donors' samples. The sequenced sample was CD8+ T cells from PBMCs. As DNA, the CDR3 is TGTGCCAGCAGCCCACCGGGACAGGCTGAGCAGTTCTTC. It specifies CASSPPGQAEQFF.